The T cell receptor (beta chain) under discussion was sequenced for a study of T cells after yellow fever vaccination. In the study overall: Fractions of limited cellularity were prepared by means of SMART-Seq v4 Ultra Low Input.

This clonotype has ten or more counts. The germline gives CDR1 SGDLS, CDR2 YYNGEE. V lost 6 bases and J 7 bases, leaving 13 bases between the germline ends. The CDR3 is made up of 13 amino acids. 5'RACE template switching produced TCR cDNA carrying a universal primer site and UMIs. MiXCR was run by TCRdb on the 5' RACE reads, yielding one entry per CDR3 protein. This table has approximately 12,000 distinct CDR3 sequences, roughly 4.6% appearing once. Broader study findings: A weaker secondary response peaked on day 5, the primary on day 15. Just a small share of clonotypes turned up in the CD4 compartment as well as the CD8 compartment.

The chain combines TRBV9 with TRBJ1-4; TRBD1 is a possible D gene (6 bases). Source: PBMCs, either bulk or a sorted T-cell subset (CD4+, CD8+, memory, or dextramer-sorted; not recorded which), taken 45 days after the yellow fever booster vaccination. This TCR was sampled from a man aged 30-40 years who received the YFV17D yellow fever vaccine. The CDR3 spells CASTPEGGEKLFF. In DNA, the CDR3 is TGTGCCAGCACCCCAGAGGGGGGTGAAAAACTGTTTTTT.